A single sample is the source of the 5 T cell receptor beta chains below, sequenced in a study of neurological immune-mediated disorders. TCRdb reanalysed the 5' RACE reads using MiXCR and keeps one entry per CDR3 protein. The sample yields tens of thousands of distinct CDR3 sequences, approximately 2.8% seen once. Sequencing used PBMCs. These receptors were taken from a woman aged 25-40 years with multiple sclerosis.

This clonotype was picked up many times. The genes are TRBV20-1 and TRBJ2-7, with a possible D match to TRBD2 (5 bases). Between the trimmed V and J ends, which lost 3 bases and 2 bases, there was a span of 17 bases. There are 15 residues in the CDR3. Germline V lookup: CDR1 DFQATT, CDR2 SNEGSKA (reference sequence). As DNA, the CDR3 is TGCAGTGCTAGGACGGCCGGACTCCCGACCTACGAGCAGTACTTC. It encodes CSARTAGLPTYEQYF.

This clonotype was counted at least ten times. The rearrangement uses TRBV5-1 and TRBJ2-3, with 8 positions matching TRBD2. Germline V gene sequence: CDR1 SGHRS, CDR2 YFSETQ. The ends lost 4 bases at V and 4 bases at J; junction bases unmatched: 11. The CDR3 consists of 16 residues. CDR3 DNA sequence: TGCGCCAGCAGCCCCTGGGGTAGCGGGAACCCAGATACGCAGTATTTT. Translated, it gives CASSPWGSGNPDTQYF.

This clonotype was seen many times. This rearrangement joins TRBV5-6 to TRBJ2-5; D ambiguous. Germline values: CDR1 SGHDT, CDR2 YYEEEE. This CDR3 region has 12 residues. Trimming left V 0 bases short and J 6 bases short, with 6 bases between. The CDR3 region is CASSLAFKTQYF. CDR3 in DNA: TGTGCCAGCAGCTTGGCGTTTAAGACCCAGTACTTC. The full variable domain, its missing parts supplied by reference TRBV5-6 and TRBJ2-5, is DAGVTQSPTHLIKTRGQQVTLRCSPKSGHDTVSWYQQALGQGPQFIFQYYEEEERQRGNFPDRFSGHQFPNYSSELNVNALLLGDSALYLCASSLAFKTQYFGPGTRLLVL.

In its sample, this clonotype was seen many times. CDR3 residues: CASSPWSGSGANVLTF. The CDR3 DNA reads TGCGCCAGCAGCCCATGGTCCGGTTCTGGGGCCAACGTCCTGACTTTC. The J gene is TRBJ2-6, the V gene TRBV5-1; D is undetermined. Per germline, CDR1 SGHRS and CDR2 YFSETQ. V was cut by 4 bases and J by 1 base, with 12 bases left in between. The CDR3 sequence is 16 residues long.

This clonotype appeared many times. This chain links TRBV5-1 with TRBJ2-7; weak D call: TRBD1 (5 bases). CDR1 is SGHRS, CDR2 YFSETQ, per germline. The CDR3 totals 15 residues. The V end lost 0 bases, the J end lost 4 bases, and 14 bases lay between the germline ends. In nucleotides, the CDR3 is TGCGCCAGCAGCTTGGCCGAGACAGCCCGATACGAGCAGTACTTC. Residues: CASSLAETARYEQYF.